The TCR beta chain described here comes from a study of control samples from healthy donors and cancer patients. The germline CDR1 and CDR2 sequences are MNHEY and SVGEGT. With 2 bases removed from V and 0 bases from J, the gap between germline ends came to 7 bases. This CDR3 is 14 amino acids long. Here immunoSEQ multiplex PCR was the method, and the copy in TCRdb shows in-frame clones only, minus some. The repertoire holds around 50,000 clones, with approximately 90% as singletons. Sequencing input: PBMCs. J is TRBJ1-1 and V is TRBV6-2 or TRBV6-3; D unclear. This receptor was identified in a man aged 25-45 years with colorectal cancer. The CDR3 bases are TGTGCCAGCAGTTACCCGAGGGTGAACACTGAAGCTTTCTTT. Translating it yields CASSYPRVNTEAFF.